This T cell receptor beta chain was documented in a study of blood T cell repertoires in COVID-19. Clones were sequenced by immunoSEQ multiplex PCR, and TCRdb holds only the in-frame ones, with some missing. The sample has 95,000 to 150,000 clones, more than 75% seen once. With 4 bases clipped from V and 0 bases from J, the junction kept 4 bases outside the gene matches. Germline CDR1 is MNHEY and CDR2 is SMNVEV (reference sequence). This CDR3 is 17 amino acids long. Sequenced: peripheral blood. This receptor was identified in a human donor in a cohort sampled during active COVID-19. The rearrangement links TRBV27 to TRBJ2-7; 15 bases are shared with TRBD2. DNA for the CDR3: TGTGCCAGCAGTTCGGGACTAGCGGGAGGAAGCTCCTACGAGCAGTACTTC. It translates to CASSSGLAGGSSYEQYF.